The clone carrying this T cell receptor (beta chain) was recorded a few times. V dropped 6 bases and J dropped 6; count of bases not matched to a gene: 8. The CDR3 has 14 amino acids. Germline V gene sequence: CDR1 ENHRY, CDR2 SYGVKD. This specimen belongs to a study of regulatory T cells in long-lasting Graves disease. To make TCR beta libraries, researchers used iRepertoire HTBI primers and Arm-PCR of CDR3 regions. Via MiXCR, TCRdb re-called the multiplex PCR reads, giving one row per CDR3 protein. The sample includes roughly 610,000 distinct CDR3 sequences, about 16% of them seen just once. Time point here: newly diagnosed GD, antithyroid drugs for less than 3 months. The TCR library was made from RNA that had been extracted from PBMCs in TRIzol. These same records also appear under a second study, on T cells in Graves' hyperthyroidism and ophthalmopathy.

This clonotype was obtained from a man aged 18-30 years with Graves disease. The gene calls are TRBV10-3 and TRBJ2-7; TRBD1 matches 10 bases. Sequenced here: peripheral blood mononuclear cells (PBMCs), sampled at new diagnosis, from a patient treated with antithyroid drugs. The CDR3 DNA is TGTGCCATCAGCGGAGGGACAGGGGCGGGCGAGCAGTACTTC. As protein: CAISGGTGAGEQYF.